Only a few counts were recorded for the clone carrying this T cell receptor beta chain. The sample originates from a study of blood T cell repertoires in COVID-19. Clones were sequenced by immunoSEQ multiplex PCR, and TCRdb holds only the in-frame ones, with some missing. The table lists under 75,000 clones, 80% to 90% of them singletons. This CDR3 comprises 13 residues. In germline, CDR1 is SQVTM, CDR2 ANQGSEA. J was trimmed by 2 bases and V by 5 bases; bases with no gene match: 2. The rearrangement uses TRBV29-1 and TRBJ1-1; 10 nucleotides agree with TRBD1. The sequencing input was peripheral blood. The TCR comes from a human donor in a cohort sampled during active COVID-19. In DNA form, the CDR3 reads TGCAGCGTTTGGACAGGGGGAAACACTGAAGCTTTCTTT. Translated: CSVWTGGNTEAFF.